The clone carrying this T cell receptor beta chain occurred many times. Its target is unknown. TCRdb re-called the 5' RACE reads through MiXCR, storing one row per CDR3 protein. Here the sample spans 60,000 or so distinct CDR3 sequences, approximately 12% being singletons. The CDR3 has 17 amino acids. V trimming: 4 bases; J trimming: 9 bases; junction bases outside the gene matches: 10. From germline, CDR1 is LGHDT and CDR2 YNNKEL (reference sequence). The sample is drawn from a study of early T cells in non-severe SARS-CoV-2 infection. General observations from the study: The matching step, a VDJdb search, favored anti-spike CD8 responses and missed private and CD4 specificities.

The sequence came from an adult who was a healthcare worker with PCR-confirmed SARS-CoV-2 infection or an uninfected control (not recorded which). Material for sequencing was whole blood. This chain connects TRBV3-1 to TRBJ2-1, with 15 positions matching TRBD2. CDR3 sequence (DNA): TGTGCCAGCAGCCCCAGGGGACTAGCGGGGGGATATAGTGAGCAGTTCTTC. Protein product: CASSPRGLAGGYSEQFF.